This T cell receptor (beta chain) came from a study of PD-L1 blockade in urothelial cancer. The time point is: pretreatment peripheral blood. Measured with immunoSEQ multiplex PCR; TCRdb has only the in-frame clones, and not every one. This sample has some 65,000 clones; 81% occur once, and the top ten carry around 3.2%. Trimming removed 7 bases from V and 4 bases from J; junction bases left unmatched: 6. The CDR3 is 12 amino acids. Germline lookup yields CDR1 SQVTM and CDR2 ANQGSEA. The TCR sequence derives from a man aged 70-80 years with urothelial cancer. Material: PBMCs, obtained around atezolizumab (anti-PD-L1) treatment. The genes are TRBV29-1 and TRBJ1-1, with 7 bases lining up with TRBD1. This CDR3 reads CSGGQVSTEAFF. The CDR3 coding sequence is TGCAGCGGTGGACAGGTGAGCACTGAAGCTTTCTTT.